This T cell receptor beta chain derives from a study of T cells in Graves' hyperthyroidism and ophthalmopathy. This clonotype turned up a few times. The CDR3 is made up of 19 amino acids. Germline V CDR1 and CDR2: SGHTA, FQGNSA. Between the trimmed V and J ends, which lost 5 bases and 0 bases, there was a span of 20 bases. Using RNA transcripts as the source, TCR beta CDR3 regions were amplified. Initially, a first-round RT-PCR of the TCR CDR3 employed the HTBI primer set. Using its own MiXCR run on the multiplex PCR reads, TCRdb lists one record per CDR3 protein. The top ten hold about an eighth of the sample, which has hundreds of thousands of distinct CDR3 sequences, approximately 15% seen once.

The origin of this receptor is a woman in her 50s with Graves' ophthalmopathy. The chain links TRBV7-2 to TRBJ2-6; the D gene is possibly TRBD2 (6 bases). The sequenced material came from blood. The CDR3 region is CASSPGRSGWGSGANVLTF. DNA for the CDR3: TGTGCCAGCAGCCCAGGGCGTAGCGGTTGGGGCTCTGGGGCCAACGTCCTGACTTTC.